This T cell receptor beta chain was recorded in a study of Ad26.COV2.S vaccination and SARS-CoV-2 variants. Documented treatment: about 20 received Ad26.COV2.S at low or high dose, single or two shots; about 5 received placebo; per-sample allocation not given. Day 63 after the first vaccine or placebo injection was the time point for sampling. The CDR3 length is 14 residues. Germline V gives CDR1 SGHRS, CDR2 YFSETQ. Trimming left V 4 bases short and J 2 bases short, with 12 bases between. Only in-frame clones appear in the TCRdb table, and some are missing; sequencing was by immunoSEQ multiplex PCR. This table has more than 300,000 clones, 85% appearing once.

The chain couples TRBV5-1 to TRBJ1-2; D may be TRBD1 (6 bases). The source is a person aged 18-65 years who received the Ad26.COV2.S COVID-19 vaccine or a placebo. This sample comprised peripheral blood, obtained in a trial of Ad26.COV2.S vaccine versus placebo. The CDR3 sequence is CASSITGTNYGYTF. The CDR3 DNA follows: TGCGCCAGCAGCATAACCGGGACAAACTATGGCTACACCTTC.